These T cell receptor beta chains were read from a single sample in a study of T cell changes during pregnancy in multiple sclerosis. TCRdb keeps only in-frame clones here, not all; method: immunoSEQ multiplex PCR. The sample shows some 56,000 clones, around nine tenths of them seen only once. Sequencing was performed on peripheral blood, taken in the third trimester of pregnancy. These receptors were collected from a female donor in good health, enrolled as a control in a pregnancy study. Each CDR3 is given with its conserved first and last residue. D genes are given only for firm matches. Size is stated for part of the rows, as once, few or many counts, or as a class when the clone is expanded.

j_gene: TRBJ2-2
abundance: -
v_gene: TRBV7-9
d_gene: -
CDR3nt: TGTGCCAGCAGCTTACAGGACACCGGGGAGCTGTTTTTT
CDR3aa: CASSLQDTGELFF

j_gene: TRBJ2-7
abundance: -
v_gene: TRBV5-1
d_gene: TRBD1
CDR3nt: TGCGCCAGCAGCGACTCCGGGACAGGGGTTTACGAGCAGTACTTC
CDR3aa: CASSDSGTGVYEQYF

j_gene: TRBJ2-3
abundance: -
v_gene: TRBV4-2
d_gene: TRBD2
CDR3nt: TGTGCCAGCAGCCCGGGACTAGGCTTTAATACGCAGTATTTT
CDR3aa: CASSPGLGFNTQYF

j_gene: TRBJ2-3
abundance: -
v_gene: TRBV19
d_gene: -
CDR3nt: TGTGCCAGTACAAAGGAAAACAGGTACACAGATACGCAGTATTTT
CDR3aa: CASTKENRYTDTQYF

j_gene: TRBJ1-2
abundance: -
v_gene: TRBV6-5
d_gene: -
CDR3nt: TGTGCCAGCAGTTTACAGGGCTATGGCTACACCTTC
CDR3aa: CASSLQGYGYTF

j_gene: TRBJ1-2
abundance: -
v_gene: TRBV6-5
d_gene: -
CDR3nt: TGTGCCAGCAGTTACTCGGGGGGGGATAACTATGGCTACACCTTC
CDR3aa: CASSYSGGDNYGYTF

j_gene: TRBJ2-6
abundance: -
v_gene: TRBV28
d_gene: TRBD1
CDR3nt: TGTGCCAGTAGGACAGGGGGCGCCTCTGGGGCCAACGTCCTGACTTTC
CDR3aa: CASRTGGASGANVLTF

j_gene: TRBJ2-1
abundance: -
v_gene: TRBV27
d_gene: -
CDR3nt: TGTGCCAGCAAGGGACAATTATACAATGAGCAGTTCTTC
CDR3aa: CASKGQLYNEQFF

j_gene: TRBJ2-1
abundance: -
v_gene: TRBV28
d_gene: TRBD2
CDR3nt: TGTGCCAGCAGTCCAATTCGCGGGGGGTCCTACAATGAGCAGTTCTTC
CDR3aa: CASSPIRGGSYNEQFF

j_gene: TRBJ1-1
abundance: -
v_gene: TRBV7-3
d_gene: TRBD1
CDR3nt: TGTGCCAGCAGCGTCCGACAGGGGGCAATCACTGAAGCTTTCTTT
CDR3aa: CASSVRQGAITEAFF

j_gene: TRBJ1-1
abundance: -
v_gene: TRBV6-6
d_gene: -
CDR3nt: TGTGCCAGCAGTTATGGGGGGGGGCAAGGCTCTGAAGCTTTCTTT
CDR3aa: CASSYGGGQGSEAFF

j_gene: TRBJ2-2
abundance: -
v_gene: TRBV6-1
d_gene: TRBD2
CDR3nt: TGTGCCAGCAGTGACCGGACTAGCGGACCGAACACCGGGGAGCTGTTTTTT
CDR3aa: CASSDRTSGPNTGELFF

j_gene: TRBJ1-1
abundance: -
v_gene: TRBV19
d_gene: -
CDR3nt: TGTGCCAGTAGTCACCGGACAGCAATGAACACTGAAGCTTTCTTT
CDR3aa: CASSHRTAMNTEAFF

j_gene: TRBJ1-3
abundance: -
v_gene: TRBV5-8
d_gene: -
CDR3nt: TGTGCCAGCAGCTTCCAGGGCTCTGGAAACACCATATATTTT
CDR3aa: CASSFQGSGNTIYF

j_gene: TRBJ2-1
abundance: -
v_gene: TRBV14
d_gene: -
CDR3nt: TGTGCCAGCAGCCAAGAGACAGTGTACAATGAGCAGTTCTTC
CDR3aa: CASSQETVYNEQFF

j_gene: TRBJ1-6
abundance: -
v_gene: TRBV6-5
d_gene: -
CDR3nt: TGTGCCAGCAGCTTCCGGGACAAAGATTCACCCCTCCACTTT
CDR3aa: CASSFRDKDSPLHF

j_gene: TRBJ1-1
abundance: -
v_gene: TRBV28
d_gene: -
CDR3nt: TGTGCCAGCATGACCGGCGGCGGAGGGATGAACACTGAAGCTTTCTTT
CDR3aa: CASMTGGGGMNTEAFF

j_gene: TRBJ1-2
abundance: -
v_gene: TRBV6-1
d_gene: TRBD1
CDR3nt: TGTGCCAGCAGGACGGGACAGAGCTATGGCTACACCTTC
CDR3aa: CASRTGQSYGYTF

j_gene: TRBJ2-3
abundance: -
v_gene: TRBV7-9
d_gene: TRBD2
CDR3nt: TGTGCCAGCAGCTCCAGGACTAGCGAGGTAGATACGCAGTATTTT
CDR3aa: CASSSRTSEVDTQYF

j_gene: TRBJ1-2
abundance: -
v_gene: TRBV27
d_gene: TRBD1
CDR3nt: TGTGCCAGCAGGTCCCATGGGACAGAGTTCTATGGCTACACCTTC
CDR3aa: CASRSHGTEFYGYTF

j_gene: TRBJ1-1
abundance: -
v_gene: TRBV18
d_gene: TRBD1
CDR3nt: TGTGCCAGCTCACCAGCCGGGACAGGGTCCACTGAAGCTTTCTTT
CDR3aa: CASSPAGTGSTEAFF

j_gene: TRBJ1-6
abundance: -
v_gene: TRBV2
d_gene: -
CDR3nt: TGTGCCAGCAGTGGCAGGAATCCTTCACCCCTCCACTTT
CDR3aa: CASSGRNPSPLHF

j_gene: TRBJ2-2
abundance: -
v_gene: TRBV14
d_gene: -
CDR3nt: TGTGCCACCGGCACCGGGGAGCTGTTTTTT
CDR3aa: CATGTGELFF

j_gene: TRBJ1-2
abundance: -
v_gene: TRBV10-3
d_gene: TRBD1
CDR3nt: TGTGCCTTTCGAGGGACAGGGGGACTCGAGGGCTACACCTTC
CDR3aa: CAFRGTGGLEGYTF

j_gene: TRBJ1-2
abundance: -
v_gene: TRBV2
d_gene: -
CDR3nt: TGTGCCAGCACCCCAAGTGAGGCAACCCACGGCTACACCTTC
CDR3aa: CASTPSEATHGYTF

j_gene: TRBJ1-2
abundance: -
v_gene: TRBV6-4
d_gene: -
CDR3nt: TGTGCCAGCAGTGACTCTGGGGCAGCGAACTATGGCTACACCTTC
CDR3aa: CASSDSGAANYGYTF

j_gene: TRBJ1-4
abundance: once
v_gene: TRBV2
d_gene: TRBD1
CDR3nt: TGTGCCAGCAGTAAGGGACAGGGGGCCCTGTTCAACGGGGAAAAACTGTTTTTT
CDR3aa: CASSKGQGALFNGEKLFF

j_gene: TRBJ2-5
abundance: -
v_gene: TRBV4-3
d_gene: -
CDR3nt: TGCGCCAGCAGCCAAGATCTATCCCGGGCAGGGGACGAGACCCAGTACTTC
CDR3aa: CASSQDLSRAGDETQYF

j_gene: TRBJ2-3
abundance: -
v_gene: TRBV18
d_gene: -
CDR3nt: TGTGCCAGCTCACTTCACGACGGGGATACGCAGTATTTT
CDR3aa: CASSLHDGDTQYF

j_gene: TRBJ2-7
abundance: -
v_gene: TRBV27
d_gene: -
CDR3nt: TGTGCCAGCAGTTTTCAAGCGGCTCCCTCCTACGAGCAGTACTTC
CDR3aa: CASSFQAAPSYEQYF

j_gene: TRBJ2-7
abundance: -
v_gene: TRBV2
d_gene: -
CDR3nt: TGTGCCAGCAGCGGCCGGGACAAGAGCTCCTACGAGCAGTACTTC
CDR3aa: CASSGRDKSSYEQYF

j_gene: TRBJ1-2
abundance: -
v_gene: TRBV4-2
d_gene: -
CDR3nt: TGTGCCAGCAGCCAAGGAGCCTATGGCTACACCTTC
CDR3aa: CASSQGAYGYTF

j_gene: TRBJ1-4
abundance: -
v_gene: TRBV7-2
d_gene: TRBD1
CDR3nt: TGTGCCAGCAGCTCACAGGGGGGGGGTACTAATGAAAAACTGTTTTTT
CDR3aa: CASSSQGGGTNEKLFF

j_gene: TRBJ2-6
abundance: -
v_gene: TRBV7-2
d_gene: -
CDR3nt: TGTGCCAGCAGCTCCGACAGGCCTTCTGGGGCCAACGTCCTGACTTTC
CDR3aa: CASSSDRPSGANVLTF

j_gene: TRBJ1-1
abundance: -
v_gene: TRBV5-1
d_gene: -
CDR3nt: TGCGCCAGCAGCTTGGATGGGAGGTACGGAGTGAACACTGAAGCTTTCTTT
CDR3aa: CASSLDGRYGVNTEAFF

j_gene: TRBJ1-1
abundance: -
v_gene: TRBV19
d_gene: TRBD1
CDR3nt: TGTGCCAGTAGTACTCTCCGGACAGGGGCTGAAGCTTTCTTT
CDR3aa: CASSTLRTGAEAFF

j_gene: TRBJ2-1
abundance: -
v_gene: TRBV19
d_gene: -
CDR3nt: TGTGCCAGTAGTATAGGGCAGATCTCCTACAATGAGCAGTTCTTC
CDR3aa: CASSIGQISYNEQFF

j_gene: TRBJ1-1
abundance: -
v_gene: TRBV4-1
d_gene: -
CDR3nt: TGCGCCAGCAGCCTCCACAGGAGCACTGAAGCTTTCTTT
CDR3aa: CASSLHRSTEAFF

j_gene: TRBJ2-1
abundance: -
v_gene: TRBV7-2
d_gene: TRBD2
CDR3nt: TGTGCCAGCAGCCCAACCCTTCTAGCGGGAGTAAACAATGAGCAGTTCTTC
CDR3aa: CASSPTLLAGVNNEQFF

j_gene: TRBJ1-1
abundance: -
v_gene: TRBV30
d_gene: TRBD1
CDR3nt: TGTGCCTGGAGTGTACAGGGCGGAGACAGGGCAGCTTTCTTT
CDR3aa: CAWSVQGGDRAAFF

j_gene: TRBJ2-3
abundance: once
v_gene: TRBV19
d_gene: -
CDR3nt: TGTGCCAGTAGTACCCCCGGGATCATCGATACGCAGTATTTT
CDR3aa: CASSTPGIIDTQYF

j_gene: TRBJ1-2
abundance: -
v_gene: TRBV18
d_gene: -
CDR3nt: TGTGCCAGCTCACCGGGGGGGCCCGGTGACTATGGCTACACCTTC
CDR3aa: CASSPGGPGDYGYTF

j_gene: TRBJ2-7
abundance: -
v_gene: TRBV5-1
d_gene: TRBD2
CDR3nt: TGCGCCAGCAGCCTGCGGGGGGGGTCCTACGAGCAGTACTTC
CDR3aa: CASSLRGGSYEQYF

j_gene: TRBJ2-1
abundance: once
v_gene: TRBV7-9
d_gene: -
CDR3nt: TGTGCCAGCAGCTTAGCTAGAGGGTCCTACAATGAGCAGTTCTTC
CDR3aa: CASSLARGSYNEQFF

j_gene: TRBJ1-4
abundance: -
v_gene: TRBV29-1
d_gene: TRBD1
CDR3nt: TGCAGCGGACAGGGGGCAGATAATGAAAAACTGTTTTTT
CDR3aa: CSGQGADNEKLFF

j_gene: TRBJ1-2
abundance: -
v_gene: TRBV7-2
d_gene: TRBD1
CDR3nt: TGTGCCAGCAGCCCCGCCAGCCCGGGACAGGGGCTAACTGGCTACACCTTC
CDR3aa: CASSPASPGQGLTGYTF

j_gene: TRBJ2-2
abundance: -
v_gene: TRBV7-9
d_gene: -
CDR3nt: TGTGCCAGCAGCTTACTCAGGGCCGCCGGGGAGCTGTTTTTT
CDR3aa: CASSLLRAAGELFF

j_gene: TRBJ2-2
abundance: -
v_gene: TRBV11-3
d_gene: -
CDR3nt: TGTGCCAGCAGCTTATTCAGTCACACCGGGGAGCTGTTTTTT
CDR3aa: CASSLFSHTGELFF

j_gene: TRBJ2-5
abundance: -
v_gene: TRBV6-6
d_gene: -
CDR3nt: TGTGCCAGCAGCCGGGGGGCGGCTGAAGAGACCCAGTACTTC
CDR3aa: CASSRGAAEETQYF

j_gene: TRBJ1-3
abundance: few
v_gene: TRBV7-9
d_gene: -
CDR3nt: TGTGCCAGCAGCTACGGAGGACTGAACTCTGGAAACACCATATATTTT
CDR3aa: CASSYGGLNSGNTIYF

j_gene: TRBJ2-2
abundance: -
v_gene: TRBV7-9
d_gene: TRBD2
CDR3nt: TGTGCCAGCAGCTTGGACGGGAGGGCCGGGGAGCTGTTTTTT
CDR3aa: CASSLDGRAGELFF

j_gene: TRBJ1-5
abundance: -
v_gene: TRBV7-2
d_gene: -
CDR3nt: TGTGCCAGCAGCAAGAGGGACAATCAGCCCCAGCATTTT
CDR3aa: CASSKRDNQPQHF

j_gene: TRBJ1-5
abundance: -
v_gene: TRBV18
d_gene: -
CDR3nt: TGTGCCAGCTCACCGAGTGTAGTGGGCCTCAGCAATCAGCCCCAGCATTTT
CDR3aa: CASSPSVVGLSNQPQHF

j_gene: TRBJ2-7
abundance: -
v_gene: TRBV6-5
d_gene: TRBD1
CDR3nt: TGTGCCAGCAGTACCCGGGACAGTTCCTACGAGCAGTACTTC
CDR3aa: CASSTRDSSYEQYF